Here is one T cell receptor (beta chain) with its context. The repertoire was sequenced with immunoSEQ multiplex PCR; TCRdb's copy has only in-frame clones and lacks some. The sample yields tens of thousands of clones, 80% to 95% seen once. The source of the sample is a study of technical replicates of blood from several donors. V was cut by 6 bases and J by 3 bases, with 15 bases left in between. This CDR3 has 14 residues. Looked up from germline, CDR1 is MNHEY and CDR2 is SMNVEV (reference sequence). The chain is built from TRBV27 and TRBJ2-7, with TRBD2 as a possible D gene (6 bases). The specimen was PBMCs. The TCR sequence derives from a human donor in good health. Some clones in this sample may be carry-over from other donors' samples. As DNA, the CDR3 is TGTGCCAGCAGCCCGAATTTGGGGGGCTACGAGCAGTACTTC. This encodes CASSPNLGGYEQYF.